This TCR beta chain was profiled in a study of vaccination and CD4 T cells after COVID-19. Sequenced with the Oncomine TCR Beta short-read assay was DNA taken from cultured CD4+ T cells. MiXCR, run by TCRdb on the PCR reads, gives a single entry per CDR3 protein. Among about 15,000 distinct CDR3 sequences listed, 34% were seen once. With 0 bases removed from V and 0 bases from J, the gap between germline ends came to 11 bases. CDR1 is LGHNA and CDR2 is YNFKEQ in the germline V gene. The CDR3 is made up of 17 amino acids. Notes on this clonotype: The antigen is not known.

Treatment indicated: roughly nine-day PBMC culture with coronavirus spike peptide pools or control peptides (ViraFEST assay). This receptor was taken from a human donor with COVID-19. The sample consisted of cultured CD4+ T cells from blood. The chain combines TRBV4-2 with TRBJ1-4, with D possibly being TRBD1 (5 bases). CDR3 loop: CASSQDGRVSTNEKLFF. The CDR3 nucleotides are TGTGCCAGCAGCCAAGATGGCAGGGTTTCAACTAATGAAAAACTGTTTTTT.